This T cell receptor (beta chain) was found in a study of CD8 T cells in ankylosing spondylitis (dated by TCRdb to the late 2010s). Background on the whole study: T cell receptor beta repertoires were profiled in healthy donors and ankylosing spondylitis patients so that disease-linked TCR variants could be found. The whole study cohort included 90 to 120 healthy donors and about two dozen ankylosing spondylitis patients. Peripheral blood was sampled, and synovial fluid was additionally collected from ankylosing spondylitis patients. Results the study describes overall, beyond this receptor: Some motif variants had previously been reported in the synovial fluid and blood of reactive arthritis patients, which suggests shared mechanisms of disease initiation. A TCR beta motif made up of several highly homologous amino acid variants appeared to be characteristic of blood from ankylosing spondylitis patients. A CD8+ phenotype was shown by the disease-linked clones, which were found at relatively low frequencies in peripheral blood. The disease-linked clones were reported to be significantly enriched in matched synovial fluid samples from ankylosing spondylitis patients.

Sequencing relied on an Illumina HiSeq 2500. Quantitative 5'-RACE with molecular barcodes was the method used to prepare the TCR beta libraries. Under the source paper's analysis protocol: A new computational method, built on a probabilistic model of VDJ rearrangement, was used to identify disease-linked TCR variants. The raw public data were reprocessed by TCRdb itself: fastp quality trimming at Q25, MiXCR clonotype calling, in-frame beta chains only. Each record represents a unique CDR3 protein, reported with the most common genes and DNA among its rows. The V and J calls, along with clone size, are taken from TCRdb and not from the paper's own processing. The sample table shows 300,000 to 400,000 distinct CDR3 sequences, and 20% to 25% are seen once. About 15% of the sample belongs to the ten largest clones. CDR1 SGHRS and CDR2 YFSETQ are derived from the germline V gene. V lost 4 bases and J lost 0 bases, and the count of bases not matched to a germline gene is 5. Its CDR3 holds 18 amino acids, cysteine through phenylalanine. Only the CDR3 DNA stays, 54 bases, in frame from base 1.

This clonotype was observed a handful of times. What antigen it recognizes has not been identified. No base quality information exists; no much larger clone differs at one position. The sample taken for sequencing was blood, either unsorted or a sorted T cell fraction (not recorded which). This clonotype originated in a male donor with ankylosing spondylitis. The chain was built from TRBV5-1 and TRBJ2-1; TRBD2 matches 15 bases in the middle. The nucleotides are TGCGCCAGCAGCCCGGGACTAGCGGGAGGACTCTCCTACAATGAGCAGTTCTTC. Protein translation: CASSPGLAGGLSYNEQFF.